This T cell receptor (beta chain) was observed in a study of immune characterization of retroperitoneal liposarcoma. MiXCR, applied by TCRdb to the PCR reads, yields one record per CDR3 protein. Of a few thousand distinct CDR3 sequences listed, around 30% were seen once; the top ten hold 9.5% to 13%. By share, this clonotype ranks as medium-sized. The clonotype comes from a female donor with retroperitoneal liposarcoma. The sequenced material came from blood.

CDR3 nucleotide sequence: TGTGCCAGCAGTTCCCCAGAGACCCAGTTCTTC. This codes for CASSSPETQFF. The chain uses TRBV6-1 and TRBJ2-1; the D is unclear. V lost 5 bases and J lost 13, with 12 bases in between. This CDR3 spans 11 amino acids. CDR1 is MNHNS and CDR2 is SASEGT in the germline V gene.